A selection of T cell receptor beta chains follows, all from one sample in a study of blood T cell repertoires in COVID-19. Profiling relied on immunoSEQ multiplex PCR, and the TCRdb table lists in-frame clones only, not all of them. Among about 210,000 clones listed, around 83% were seen once. The specimen sequenced was PBMCs or T cells enriched from blood (not recorded which). The source is a woman aged 25-40 years who had been exposed to COVID-19. Each CDR3 is given with its conserved first and last residue. The D gene is left open where the match is weak. Clone size is not always given. Where it is, it says once, few, many or a class for expanded clones.

TRBJ1-6 17 NA TRBV7-2 NA TGTGCCAGCAGCGATGCCGCCGGGACACACATTGGGTCACCCCTCCACTTT CASSDAAGTHIGSPLHF
TRBJ2-7 15 NA TRBV18 NA TGTGCCAGCTCACGGGAGACATCCACCCCCTACGAGCAGTACTTC CASSRETSTPYEQYF
TRBJ2-3 15 NA TRBV6-1 TRBD2 TGTGCCAGCAGTGAAGTAGCGGGGGGCCGGGATACGCAGTATTTT CASSEVAGGRDTQYF
TRBJ1-2 13 NA TRBV6-5 NA TGTGCCACAAGATTAGACAGCACGGGTGGCTACACCTTC CATRLDSTGGYTF
TRBJ2-3 15 NA TRBV7-7 TRBD2 TGTGCCAGCAGCTTAGCGGGACTAGCCACAGATACGCAGTATTTT CASSLAGLATDTQYF
TRBJ1-1 15 NA TRBV19 NA TGTGCCAGTAGTATCTTTTTCGGGGAAGGTGCTGAAGCTTTCTTT CASSIFFGEGAEAFF
TRBJ1-3 16 once TRBV19 TRBD1 TGTGCCAGTAGACGGATGGGACAGGGAACTGGAAACACCATATATTTT CASRRMGQGTGNTIYF
TRBJ1-4 16 NA TRBV15 NA TGTGCCACCAGCACCGGAGAGGGCCACCCTAATGAAAAACTGTTTTTT CATSTGEGHPNEKLFF
TRBJ1-6 15 NA TRBV5-1 NA TGCGCCAGCAGCTTGGACAGGTGGGGCGGTTCACCCCTCCACTTT CASSLDRWGGSPLHF
TRBJ2-5 16 NA TRBV2 NA TGTGCCAGCAGCCTACCAATAGCGCGGTACCAAGAGACCCAGTACTTC CASSLPIARYQETQYF
TRBJ1-4 16 NA TRBV5-1 TRBD1 TGCGCCAGCAGCTGGGTAACAGGGGGCCGTAGTGAAAAACTGTTTTTT CASSWVTGGRSEKLFF
TRBJ1-2 12 NA TRBV30 TRBD1 TGTGCCTACCAAAGGACAGGAGATGGCTACACCTTC CAYQRTGDGYTF
TRBJ1-3 15 NA TRBV18 TRBD1 TGTGCCAGCTCACCACCGAACAGGGGAGCGGACACCATATATTTT CASSPPNRGADTIYF
TRBJ1-1 16 once TRBV4-3 NA TGCGCCAGCAGCCAACAGTTACAGGGCGAGGGCACTGAAGCTTTCTTT CASSQQLQGEGTEAFF
TRBJ1-3 16 NA TRBV11-2 NA TGTGCCAGCAGCTTTCAAACAGCTTCACGTGGAAACACCATATATTTT CASSFQTASRGNTIYF
TRBJ1-2 12 NA TRBV27 NA TGTGCCAGCTCGGACAGACTTTATGGCTACACCTTC CASSDRLYGYTF
TRBJ1-2 12 NA TRBV6-5 TRBD1 TGTGCCAGCAGTTATACGACAGGGAGGTCCACCTTC CASSYTTGRSTF
TRBJ2-7 19 few TRBV4-1 TRBD1 TGCGCCAGCAGCCCGACCGGGACAGGGTCAGAATTTGGGAACTACGAGCAGTACTTC CASSPTGTGSEFGNYEQYF
TRBJ1-2 14 NA TRBV3-1/TRBV3-2 NA TGTGCCAGCAGCCACGGTGGACAGCTGTATGGCTACACCTTC CASSHGGQLYGYTF
TRBJ1-1 16 once TRBV6-5 NA TGTGCCAGCAGTTACTCGTTTCTTGCGGGGGACGATGAAGCTTTCTTT CASSYSFLAGDDEAFF
TRBJ2-2 16 NA TRBV5-1 NA TGCGCCAGCAGCTTGGAGTCAGGCCTCGGAGGTATAGAGCTGTTTTTT CASSLESGLGGIELFF
TRBJ1-2 14 NA TRBV6-6 NA TGTGCCAGCACCTCGGGGGGTTTGAACTATGGCTACACCTTC CASTSGGLNYGYTF
TRBJ2-1 15 NA TRBV10-3 TRBD2 TGTGCCATCAGTGAATTCGGGGGGGCTAACAATGAGCAGTTCTTC CAISEFGGANNEQFF
TRBJ1-5 13 NA TRBV30 NA TGTGCCTGGAGCCACCAGGGAAACCAGCCCCAGCATTTT CAWSHQGNQPQHF
TRBJ1-2 13 NA TRBV6-5 TRBD1 TGTGCCAGCAGTTACGAGGGGGCGCGTGGCTACACCTTC CASSYEGARGYTF
TRBJ1-1 13 once TRBV29-1 TRBD1 TGCAGCGTGGAGAACAGGGGCCACACTGAAGCTTTCTTT CSVENRGHTEAFF